These 5 T cell receptor beta chains were sequenced from one sample in a study of STAT3 mutations in large granular lymphocyte leukemia. TCRdb's table, derived via immunoSEQ multiplex PCR, lists solely in-frame clones and lacks some. The data hold about 42,000 clones, with roughly 81% observed a single time. Study-wide results and limits: At least one immunodominant TCR beta clonotype appeared in every T-cell large granular lymphocyte leukemia patient.

Antigens for these TCRs are unknown. The sequenced material came from PBMCs. These receptors originate from a human donor with T large granular lymphocyte leukemia. Some clones in this sample may be carry-over from other donors' samples.

The chain couples TRBV18 to TRBJ1-6; D remains ambiguous. Germline V lookup: CDR1 KGHSH, CDR2 LQKENI. There are 12 residues in the CDR3. V lost 3 bases and J lost 6, with 3 bases in between. CDR3 amino acids: CASSPSNSPLHF. The CDR3 DNA is TGTGCCAGCTCACCGAGTAATTCACCCCTCCACTTT.

The rearrangement joins TRBV5-8 to TRBJ2-1; possibly TRBD1 or TRBD2 for D (6 bases each). Germline V gene data show CDR1 as SGHTS and CDR2 as YDEGEE. V dropped 4 bases and J dropped 9 bases, with 17 bases sitting between them. The CDR3 is made up of 14 amino acids. CDR3 sequence: CASSRSLGGGEQFF. CDR3 sequence (DNA): TGTGCCAGCAGCCGTAGTTTGGGGGGCGGTGAGCAGTTCTTC. The whole variable domain, remainder taken from reference TRBV5-8 and TRBJ2-1, is EAGVTQSPTHLIKTRGQQATLRCSPISGHTSVYWYQQALGLGLQFLLWYDEGEERNRGNFPPRFSGRQFPNYSSELNVNALELEDSALYLCASSRSLGGGEQFFGPGTRLTVL.

The chain recombines TRBV5-1 with TRBJ2-5; D is tentatively TRBD1 or TRBD2 (5 bases each). Looked up from germline, CDR1 is SGHRS and CDR2 is YFSETQ. The V end was cut by 0 bases, the J end by 0 bases, with 9 bases between. The CDR3 covers 15 residues. This chain's CDR3 is CASSLAGTNQETQYF. The CDR3 DNA follows: TGCGCCAGCAGCTTGGCCGGGACGAACCAAGAGACCCAGTACTTC.

This chain connects TRBV28 to TRBJ1-1; D ambiguous. Trimming shortened V by 3 bases and J by 2 bases, and 7 bases separated the two germline ends. This CDR3 comprises 13 residues. The germline V gene has CDR1 MDHEN and CDR2 SYDVKM. In DNA, the CDR3 is TGTGCCAGCAGTTTGTTTGGAAACACTGAAGCTTTCTTT. As protein: CASSLFGNTEAFF. Full variable domain (outside the CDR3, taken from reference TRBV28 and TRBJ1-1): DVKVTQSSRYLVKRTGEKVFLECVQDMDHENMFWYRQDPGLGLRLIYFSYDVKMKEKGDIPEGYSVSREKKERFSLILESASTNQTSMYLCASSLFGNTEAFFGQGTRLTVV.

This rearrangement joins TRBV10-1 to TRBJ2-3; weak D call: TRBD1 (6 bases). Germline V gene sequence: CDR1 WNHNN, CDR2 SYGVQD (reference sequence). There are 17 residues in the CDR3. V was pared by 0 bases and J by 1 base, with 14 bases between. Here the CDR3 reads CASSESQWTVGTDTQYF. The CDR3 nucleotides read TGCGCCAGCAGTGAGTCCCAGTGGACAGTCGGCACAGATACGCAGTATTTT.